The rows below give T cell receptor beta chains drawn from one sample of a study of blood T cell repertoires in COVID-19. Sequenced by immunoSEQ multiplex PCR; TCRdb stores in-frame clones only, minus some. This table holds under 200,000 clones, around 83% found once. Sequencing input: peripheral blood. The receptors stem from a woman between 40 and 50 years old with acute or convalescent COVID-19. Each CDR3 is given with its conserved first and last residue.

v_gene: TRBV5-6
j_gene: TRBJ1-1
CDR3aa: CASSWDRLMNTEAFF

v_gene: TRBV29-1
j_gene: TRBJ1-3
CDR3aa: CSVEGSGNTIYF

v_gene: TRBV12-3/TRBV12-4
j_gene: TRBJ1-2
CDR3aa: CASSSGPLYGYTF

v_gene: TRBV5-1
j_gene: TRBJ2-2
CDR3aa: CASSPWTGEGPGELFF

v_gene: TRBV2
j_gene: TRBJ2-7
CDR3aa: CASSDSLAKLYEQYF

v_gene: TRBV3-1/TRBV3-2
j_gene: TRBJ2-7
CDR3aa: CASSQSRIRDTEQYF

v_gene: TRBV5-6
j_gene: TRBJ1-5
CDR3aa: CASSRGGKGGNQPQHF

v_gene: TRBV12-3/TRBV12-4
j_gene: TRBJ1-2
CDR3aa: CASSLGVAYGYTF

v_gene: TRBV6-1
j_gene: TRBJ2-7
CDR3aa: CASSEAGLAGGLYEQYF

v_gene: TRBV28
j_gene: TRBJ2-7
CDR3aa: CASSLLSSGGAYEQYF

v_gene: TRBV28
j_gene: TRBJ2-5
CDR3aa: CASSPAAGLETQYF

v_gene: TRBV24-1
j_gene: TRBJ2-5
CDR3aa: CATSKLGTVQETQYF

v_gene: TRBV5-5
j_gene: TRBJ1-4
CDR3aa: CASSPGKGAATNEKLFF

v_gene: TRBV19
j_gene: TRBJ2-7
CDR3aa: CASSRNQRLYF

v_gene: TRBV7-9
j_gene: TRBJ2-7
CDR3aa: CASSSIRDYEQYF

v_gene: TRBV6-5
j_gene: TRBJ1-1
CDR3aa: CASSSRTGRISEAFF

v_gene: TRBV7-8
j_gene: TRBJ2-7
CDR3aa: CASSLPQGASYEQYF

v_gene: TRBV7-6
j_gene: TRBJ1-2
CDR3aa: CASRADTGNGYTF

v_gene: TRBV5-6
j_gene: TRBJ2-7
CDR3aa: CASSFGGEQYF

v_gene: TRBV4-1
j_gene: TRBJ1-2
CDR3aa: CASSLDRVPNYGYTF

v_gene: TRBV2
j_gene: TRBJ1-1
CDR3aa: CASFRNLNTEAFF

v_gene: TRBV5-6
j_gene: TRBJ1-2
CDR3aa: CASSLGAPYYGYTF

v_gene: TRBV20-1
j_gene: TRBJ1-2
CDR3aa: CSAWEADGYTF

v_gene: TRBV19
j_gene: TRBJ2-6
CDR3aa: CASSAGEGANVLTF

v_gene: TRBV3-1/TRBV3-2
j_gene: TRBJ2-1
CDR3aa: CASSQDGLLREQFF

v_gene: TRBV9
j_gene: TRBJ2-3
CDR3aa: CASSASGNPDTQYF

v_gene: TRBV29-1
j_gene: TRBJ2-7
CDR3aa: CSVRTSWTYEQYF

v_gene: TRBV28
j_gene: TRBJ2-2
CDR3aa: CASATGHTGELFF

v_gene: TRBV6-5
j_gene: TRBJ1-1
CDR3aa: CASSYGTDTEAFF

v_gene: TRBV7-8
j_gene: TRBJ2-1
CDR3aa: CASSLHQGPSNEQFF

v_gene: TRBV7-7
j_gene: TRBJ2-7
CDR3aa: CASSPLGTGGDEQYF

v_gene: TRBV19
j_gene: TRBJ1-1
CDR3aa: CASSMRGRGAEAFF

v_gene: TRBV24-1
j_gene: TRBJ1-2
CDR3aa: CATSDLDRDYGYTF

v_gene: TRBV10-3
j_gene: TRBJ1-1
CDR3aa: CAISEYRDRGAFF

v_gene: TRBV27
j_gene: TRBJ1-2
CDR3aa: CASSNWDRGNYGYTF

v_gene: TRBV5-1
j_gene: TRBJ1-3
CDR3aa: CASSRGQLSGNTIYF

v_gene: TRBV4-1
j_gene: TRBJ1-6
CDR3aa: CASSQGRGGHNSPLHF

v_gene: TRBV27
j_gene: TRBJ2-3
CDR3aa: CASTQTESTDTQYF

v_gene: TRBV27
j_gene: TRBJ1-6
CDR3aa: CASSPGGAIDRRSPLHF

v_gene: TRBV5-1
j_gene: TRBJ1-6
CDR3aa: CASSLESRSPLHF